A single sample is the source of the 24 T cell receptor beta chains below, sequenced in a study of beta chain features in type 1 diabetes. The investigators reverse transcribed all of the isolated RNA, so they sequenced expressed TCRB transcripts. Produced via immunoSEQ multiplex PCR; TCRdb's table is partial and in-frame only. The repertoire holds under 900,000 clones, with roughly a sixth as singletons. The sequenced sample consisted of naive CD4+ T cells from blood. The source of these receptors is a young woman in good health.

This clone was recorded a few times. This chain uses TRBV4-3 with TRBJ2-5; 8 nucleotides align to TRBD2. Germline lookup yields CDR1 LGHNA and CDR2 YSLEER. The CDR3 is 16 amino acids. V was clipped by 0 bases and J by 7 bases; unmatched bases: 10. The DNA for the CDR3 is TGCGCCAGCAGCCAAGAGGCTAGCGGGCCCCGGGGGACCCAGTACTTC. This translates into CASSQEASGPRGTQYF.

The genes are TRBV2 and TRBJ2-2; D unresolved. Germline CDR1 SNHLY, CDR2 FYNNEI. This CDR3 comprises 14 residues. V was pared by 5 bases and J by 2 bases, with 9 bases between. This CDR3 is CASSHPFNTGELFF. CDR3 DNA: TGTGCCAGCAGTCACCCGTTCAACACCGGGGAGCTGTTTTTT. The full variable domain, completed using reference TRBV2 and TRBJ2-2, is EPEVTQTPSHQVTQMGQEVILRCVPISNHLYFYWYRQILGQKVEFLVSFYNNEISEKSEIFDDQFSVERPDGSNFTLKIRSTKLEDSAMYFCASSHPFNTGELFFGEGSRLTVL.

This chain connects TRBV28 to TRBJ1-1; 10 bases are a match to TRBD1. Looked up from germline, CDR1 is MDHEN and CDR2 is SYDVKM. V lost 5 bases to trimming and J lost 5 bases; unmatched junction nucleotides: 8. There are 15 residues in the CDR3. The DNA of the CDR3 is TGTGCCAGCAGTCAGACAGGGGGCGGTTGGACTGAAGCTTTCTTT. Translation: CASSQTGGGWTEAFF.

This clone has only a few counts. The gene calls are TRBV5-4 and TRBJ2-3, with TRBD2 matching 11 bases. Germline values: CDR1 SGHNT, CDR2 YYREEE (reference sequence). Trimming cost V 4 bases and J 0 bases; bases outside gene matches: 4. CDR3 length: 16 residues. The CDR3 is CASSRRTSGSTDTQYF. The CDR3 DNA reads as TGTGCCAGCAGCAGACGGACTAGCGGGAGCACAGATACGCAGTATTTT.

The gene calls are TRBV9 and TRBJ1-1, with D unresolved. V was pared by 0 bases and J by 5 bases, with 11 bases between. Germline loops: CDR1 SGDLS, CDR2 YYNGEE. There are 14 residues in the CDR3. CDR3 amino acids: CASSVGQTGTEAFF. The CDR3 nucleotides read TGTGCCAGCAGCGTAGGACAAACGGGGACTGAAGCTTTCTTT.

This clone was recorded a few times. The chain is built from TRBV11-1 and TRBJ2-1, with D tentatively TRBD2 (7 bases). Germline-derived CDR1 and CDR2 are SGHAT and FQDESV (reference sequence). There are 13 residues in the CDR3. V was shortened by 5 bases and J by 8 bases, with 13 bases between the two germline ends. In DNA, the CDR3 is TGTGCCAGCAGCCCCTGGGGGGGCGATGAGCAGTTCTTC. This codes for CASSPWGGDEQFF.

The gene calls are TRBV28 and TRBJ2-1; perhaps TRBD2 as D (6 bases). With 4 bases removed from V and 15 bases from J, the gap between germline ends came to 19 bases. CDR3 length: 13 residues. Per the germline V gene, CDR1 is MDHEN and CDR2 is SYDVKM. The CDR3 DNA is TGTGCCAGCAGTTCCTCGAACCGGGACTTGATGTTCTTC. It translates to CASSSSNRDLMFF.

The chain recombines TRBV7-9 with TRBJ2-4; 14 bases are shared with TRBD2. V shed 4 bases, J shed 7 bases, and the junction held 9 bases outside the gene matches. CDR1 and CDR2 (germline): SEHNR, FQNEAQ (reference sequence). This CDR3 region has 17 residues. The CDR3 DNA follows: TGTGCCAGCAGCTCCGGGACTAGCGGGAGCCAGGGGAACATTCAGTACTTC. The encoded protein is CASSSGTSGSQGNIQYF.

This clone was seen more than once but under ten times. The genes are TRBV10-3 and TRBJ2-7; TRBD1 agrees at 7 bases. The CDR3 extends over 14 amino acids. CDR1 is ENHRY, CDR2 SYGVKD, per germline. The V and J ends lost 5 bases and 1 base, in that order; junction bases with no gene match: 5. The CDR3 loop reads CAISSRTGSYEQYF. The CDR3, as DNA: TGTGCCATCAGTAGCCGGACAGGTTCCTACGAGCAGTACTTC.

This chain connects TRBV10-3 to TRBJ2-1, with D maybe TRBD2 (6 bases). CDR3 size: 17 residues. Germline values: CDR1 ENHRY, CDR2 SYGVKD. Trimming took off 2 bases at V and 7 bases at J, with 21 bases between the two ends. DNA for the CDR3: TGTGCCATCAGTGAGCTACACCCGAGCGGGCCAAGGAATGAGCAGTTCTTC. Translating gives CAISELHPSGPRNEQFF.

V gene TRBV7-9 combines with J gene TRBJ2-1; 7 nucleotides line up with TRBD2. This CDR3 comprises 14 residues. Germline V gene lookup returns CDR1 SEHNR and CDR2 FQNEAQ (reference sequence). With 5 bases clipped from V and 9 bases from J, the junction kept 10 bases outside the gene matches. This CDR3 is CASSAGDRKVEQFF. The CDR3 bases are TGTGCCAGCAGCGCGGGAGATCGCAAGGTTGAGCAGTTCTTC.

The V call is TRBV5-6, the J call TRBJ2-1, with TRBD1 identical over 9 bases. Per germline, CDR1 SGHDT and CDR2 YYEEEE. The CDR3 is 13 amino acids. The ends lost 0 bases at V and 8 bases at J; junction bases unmatched: 0. CDR3 bases: TGTGCCAGCAGCTTGGGGACAGGGGATGAGCAGTTCTTC. Its protein is CASSLGTGDEQFF.

This chain joins TRBV19 and TRBJ2-3; 8 bases fit TRBD2. V trimming: 5 bases; J trimming: 1 base; junction bases outside the gene matches: 2. Germline V CDR1 and CDR2: LNHDA, SQIVND (reference sequence). The CDR3 runs to 14 residues. The CDR3 DNA reads as TGTGCCAGTAGTGAGACTAGCGGCACAGATACGCAGTATTTT. Residues: CASSETSGTDTQYF.

The chain links TRBV4-3 to TRBJ2-7; TRBD1 matches 7 bases. The junction had 4 bases not matched to a gene; V was cut back by 2 bases and J by 0 bases. The CDR3 length is 15 residues. In germline, CDR1 is LGHNA, CDR2 YSLEER. CDR3: CASSQSTGFSYEQYF. CDR3 in DNA: TGCGCCAGCAGCCAATCGACAGGGTTCTCCTACGAGCAGTACTTC.

The chain has TRBV5-1 and TRBJ2-5; D unclear. Germline V gene sequence: CDR1 SGHRS, CDR2 YFSETQ. CDR3 length equals 14 residues. V lost 0 bases and J lost 2, with 8 bases in between. The CDR3 DNA reads as TGCGCCAGCAGCTTGGGGCATTTACAAGAGACCCAGTACTTC. Amino acids: CASSLGHLQETQYF.

This chain joins TRBV5-1 and TRBJ2-3; perhaps D is TRBD1 or TRBD2 (5 bases each). The CDR3 spans 17 residues. V was clipped by 4 bases and J by 2 bases, with 20 bases between them. The germline CDR1 and CDR2 sequences are SGHRS and YFSETQ. CDR3 DNA sequence: TGCGCCAGCAGCACCTATTCCCCGGCAGGGACCACAGATACGCAGTATTTT. This encodes CASSTYSPAGTTDTQYF.

In DNA, the CDR3 is TGTGCCAGCAGTTCCCTGGACAGGGGGGACAGGGAGCTGTTTTTT. Its translation: CASSSLDRGDRELFF. This chain connects TRBV28 to TRBJ2-2, with 10 bases identical to TRBD1. Per germline, CDR1 MDHEN and CDR2 SYDVKM. Trimming took 4 bases from V and 9 from J; bases not matched to a gene: 8. This CDR3 has 15 amino acids.

This clone was seen more than once but under ten times. The CDR3 loop reads CASSWTSGVTEQFF. CDR3 nucleotides: TGTGCCAGCAGCTGGACTAGCGGGGTGACGGAGCAGTTCTTC. This rearrangement joins TRBV5-4 to TRBJ2-1, with 12 bases identical to TRBD2. V trimming: 3 bases; J trimming: 10 bases; junction bases outside the gene matches: 5. The CDR3 contains 14 residues. CDR1 and CDR2 from the germline V gene are SGHNT and YYREEE (reference sequence).

The rearrangement links TRBV4-1 to TRBJ1-5; TRBD1 might be the D (5 bases). Germline CDR1 and CDR2: MGHRA and YSYEKL. The CDR3 consists of 15 residues. Trimming shortened V by 0 bases and J by 7 bases, and 13 bases separated the two germline ends. The CDR3 bases are TGCGCCAGCAGCCAAGATGGGAAGGGGCAACAGCCCCAGCATTTT. Encoded protein: CASSQDGKGQQPQHF.

The rearrangement links TRBV7-2 to TRBJ2-7, with TRBD2 matching over 10 bases. V lost 7 bases, J lost 3 bases, and 3 bases stayed unmatched. Germline assignment: CDR1 SGHTA and CDR2 FQGNSA. The CDR3 is 13 residues long. This CDR3 reads CASKIAGGYEQYF. CDR3 nucleotide sequence: TGTGCCAGCAAAATAGCGGGAGGCTACGAGCAGTACTTC.

This clone showed up just a few times. In nucleotides, the CDR3 is TGTGCCAGCAGTTTCATTAGTGGGGTGCAGTATTTT. This codes for CASSFISGVQYF. The rearrangement links TRBV28 to TRBJ2-3; D remains unclear. V lost 3 bases and J lost 11, with 12 bases in between. CDR3 length: 12 amino acids. CDR1 MDHEN and CDR2 SYDVKM come from the germline V gene.

The V call is TRBV7-2, the J call TRBJ1-4; D ambiguous. The V end lost 0 bases, the J end lost 7 bases, and 6 bases lay between the germline ends. The CDR3 runs to 13 residues. The germline V gene has CDR1 SGHTA and CDR2 FQGNSA. The CDR3, as DNA: TGTGCCAGCAGCTTAGCGATGGGTGAAAAACTGTTTTTT. Translating gives CASSLAMGEKLFF.

The rearrangement uses TRBV7-2 and TRBJ1-2, with 7 positions matching TRBD1. Germline assignment: CDR1 SGHTA and CDR2 FQGNSA. V dropped 4 bases and J dropped 2; count of bases not matched to a gene: 13. The length of the CDR3 is 17 residues. The CDR3 nucleotides are TGTGCCAGCAGCTCATTAGCCGCACAGGGGACCAACTATGGCTACACCTTC. Its translation is CASSSLAAQGTNYGYTF.

The V and J genes are TRBV10-3 and TRBJ2-7; 14 bases line up with TRBD2. V lost 7 bases, J lost 0 bases, and 11 bases stayed unmatched. CDR1 is ENHRY, CDR2 SYGVKD, per germline. The CDR3 has 18 amino acids. The CDR3 loop reads CAITTGTSGSRNSYEQYF. In nucleotides, the CDR3 is TGTGCCATCACCACCGGGACTAGCGGGAGTAGAAACTCCTACGAGCAGTACTTC.